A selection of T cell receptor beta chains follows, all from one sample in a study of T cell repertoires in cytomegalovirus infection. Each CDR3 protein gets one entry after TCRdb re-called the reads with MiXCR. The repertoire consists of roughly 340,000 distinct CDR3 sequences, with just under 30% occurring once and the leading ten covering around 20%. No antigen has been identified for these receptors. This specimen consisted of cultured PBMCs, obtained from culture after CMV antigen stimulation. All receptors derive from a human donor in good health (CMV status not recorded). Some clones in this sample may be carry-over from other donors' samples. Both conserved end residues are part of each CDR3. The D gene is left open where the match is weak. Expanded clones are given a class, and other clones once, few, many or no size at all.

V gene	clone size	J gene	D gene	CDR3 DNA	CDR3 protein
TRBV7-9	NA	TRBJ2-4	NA	TGTGCCAGCAGCTTAGCGCCTTCGGGACCGAGCTACATTCAGTACTTC	CASSLAPSGPSYIQYF
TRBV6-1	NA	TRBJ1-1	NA	TGTGCCAGCAGCGTGGAGAACACTGAAGCTTTCTTT	CASSVENTEAFF
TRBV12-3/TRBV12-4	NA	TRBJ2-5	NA	TGTGCCAGCAGTTTTCAGAACCAAGAGACCCAGTACTTC	CASSFQNQETQYF
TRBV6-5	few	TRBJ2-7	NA	TGTGCCAGCAGACCCCGACAGGTTCCCCTCTACGAGCAGTACTTC	CASRPRQVPLYEQYF
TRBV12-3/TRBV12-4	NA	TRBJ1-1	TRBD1	TGTGCCAGCAGTTTGCGGACAGGGGTGATGAGCACTGAAGCTTTCTTT	CASSLRTGVMSTEAFF
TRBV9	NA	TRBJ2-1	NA	TGTGCCAGCAGCGTAGTAGCTACCTCCGCCTACAATGAGCAGTTCTTC	CASSVVATSAYNEQFF
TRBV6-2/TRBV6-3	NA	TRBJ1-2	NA	TGTGCCAGCAGTTACTCATCAGGGATCGGTGGCTACACCTTC	CASSYSSGIGGYTF
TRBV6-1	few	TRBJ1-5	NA	TGTGCCAGCAGTCTCCTCGGGGGGCAGCCCCAGCATTTT	CASSLLGGQPQHF
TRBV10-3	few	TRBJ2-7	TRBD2	TGTGCCATCAGTTTCGTACTAGCGGGAGGTTCCTACGAGCAGTACTTC	CAISFVLAGGSYEQYF
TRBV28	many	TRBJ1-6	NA	TGTGCCAGCAGTCCCCTGACAGTGTTTTATTCACCCCTCCACTTT	CASSPLTVFYSPLHF
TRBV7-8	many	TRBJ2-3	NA	TGTGCCAGCAGCTTGATGCCCCAGCGGAGCACAGATACGCAGTATTTT	CASSLMPQRSTDTQYF
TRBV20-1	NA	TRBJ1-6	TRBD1	TGCAGTGGCCGACAGGGAAGCTCACCCCTCCACTTT	CSGRQGSSPLHF
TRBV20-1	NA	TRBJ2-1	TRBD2	TGCAGTGCTAGACTAACTAGCGGGAGAGATCGCTACAATGAGCAGTTCTTC	CSARLTSGRDRYNEQFF
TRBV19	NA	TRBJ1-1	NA	TGTGCCAGTAGCGGCGGTGGGGGCCAAGACACTGAAGCTTTCTTT	CASSGGGGQDTEAFF
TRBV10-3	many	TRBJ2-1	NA	TGTGCCACAGAGACGGGAGTGCTAAACAATGAGCAGTTCTTC	CATETGVLNNEQFF
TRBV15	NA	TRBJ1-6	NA	TGTGCCACCAGCAGAGATCGGGGGAACTCCTATAATTCACCCCTCCACTTT	CATSRDRGNSYNSPLHF
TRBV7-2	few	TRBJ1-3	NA	TGTGCCAGCAGCTTAGGGGCAGCGGGAAACACCATATATTTT	CASSLGAAGNTIYF
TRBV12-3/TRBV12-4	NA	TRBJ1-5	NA	TGTGCCAGCAGTTTAGGCTCATGGGGGAATCAGCCCCAGCATTTT	CASSLGSWGNQPQHF
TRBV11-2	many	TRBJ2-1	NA	TGTGCCAGCAGCTTAGGCGGCAGGGAGCAGTTCTTC	CASSLGGREQFF
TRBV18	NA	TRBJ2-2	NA	TGTGCCAGCTCACCCGGAGGCTCCGGGGAGCTGTTTTTT	CASSPGGSGELFF
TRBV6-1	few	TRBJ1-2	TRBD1	TGTGCCAGCAGTGAAAGGTTAAGGGACAGTTTC	CASSERLRDSF
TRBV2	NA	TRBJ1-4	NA	TGTGCCAGCAGTACACGAGGAAAACTGTTTTTT	CASSTRGKLFF
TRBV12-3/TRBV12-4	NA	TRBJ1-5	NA	TGTGCCAGCAGCCTCGGTGAGCCCCAGCATTTT	CASSLGEPQHF
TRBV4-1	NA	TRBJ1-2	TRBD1	TGCGCCAGCAGCCATCGGGACAGGACATCCGATGGCTACACCTTC	CASSHRDRTSDGYTF
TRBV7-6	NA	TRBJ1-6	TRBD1	TGTGCCAGCAGTCGGGACAGAGGAGATTCACCCCTCCACTTT	CASSRDRGDSPLHF
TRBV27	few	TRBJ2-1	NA	TGTGCCAGCAGTTCCACCACCGACAGTTTAGAGCAGTTCTTC	CASSSTTDSLEQFF
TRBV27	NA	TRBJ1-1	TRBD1	TGTGCCAGCAGTAGAATGACAGGGTCGGTCACTGAAGCTTTCTTT	CASSRMTGSVTEAFF
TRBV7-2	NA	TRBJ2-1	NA	TGTGCCAGCAGCTTAGTGGCGGCGGTCGGTGCCTCCTACAATGAGCAGTTCTTC	CASSLVAAVGASYNEQFF
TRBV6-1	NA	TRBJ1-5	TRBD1	TGTGCCAGCAGCGGTGGTGGGACAGGGTTGCATCAGCCCCAGCATTTT	CASSGGGTGLHQPQHF
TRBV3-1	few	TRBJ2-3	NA	TGTGCCAGCAGCCTTGAGGGTGGACTCCGCACAGATACGCAGTATTTT	CASSLEGGLRTDTQYF
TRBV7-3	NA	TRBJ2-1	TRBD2	TGTGCCAGCAGCTTAAGGCGGGAGTCCAATGAGCAGTTCTTC	CASSLRRESNEQFF
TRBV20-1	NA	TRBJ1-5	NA	TGCAGTGCTGTGGGGGGGAATCAGCCCCAGCATTTT	CSAVGGNQPQHF
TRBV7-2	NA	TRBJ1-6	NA	TGTGCCAGCAGCTTCGCAGGGATTCCCCTCCACTTT	CASSFAGIPLHF
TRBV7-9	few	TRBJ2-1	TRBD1	TGTGCCAGCAGCTTATCCCCTTGGAGACAGGGAAATGAGCAGTTCTTC	CASSLSPWRQGNEQFF
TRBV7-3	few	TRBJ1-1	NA	TGTGCCAGCAGCCCAAATTTCGACACTGAAGCTTTCTTT	CASSPNFDTEAFF
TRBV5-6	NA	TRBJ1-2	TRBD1	TGTGCCAGCAGTTCTAAGAAGACAGGGTTCGGGATCTATGGCTACACCTTC	CASSSKKTGFGIYGYTF
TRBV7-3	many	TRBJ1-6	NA	TGTGCCAGCAGCTTATGGGTGGGGGCCGATTCACCCCTCCACTTT	CASSLWVGADSPLHF
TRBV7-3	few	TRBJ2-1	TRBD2	TGTGCCAGCAGCTTAACTAGCGGGGTGGGTTTAGGCAATGAGCAGTTCTTC	CASSLTSGVGLGNEQFF
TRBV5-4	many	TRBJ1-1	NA	TGTGCCAGCAGCTTCCGGGTGAACACTGAAGCTTTCTTT	CASSFRVNTEAFF
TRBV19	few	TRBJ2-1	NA	TGTGCCAGTAGTGCAGCACAGAACTCCTACAATGAGCAGTTCTTC	CASSAAQNSYNEQFF
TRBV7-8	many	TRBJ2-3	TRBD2	TGTGCCAGCAGCCCGCTCGGACTAGCGAGCACAGATACGCAGTATTTT	CASSPLGLASTDTQYF
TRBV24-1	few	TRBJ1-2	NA	TGTGCCACTAAATTCAGGGTAGACTACACCTTC	CATKFRVDYTF
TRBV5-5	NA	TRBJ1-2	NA	TGTGCCAGCAGCTTGGAAAAGGGCGATTGGTATGGCTACACCTTC	CASSLEKGDWYGYTF
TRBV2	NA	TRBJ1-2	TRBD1	TGTGCCAGCAGTGAGACCGGGACAGGGGGAATAAAATCGGACTATGGCTACACCTTC	CASSETGTGGIKSDYGYTF
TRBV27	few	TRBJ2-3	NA	TGTGCCAGCAGTAGACCCCGCACAGATACGCAGTATTTT	CASSRPRTDTQYF
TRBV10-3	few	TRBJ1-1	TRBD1	TGTGCCATCAGACGACAGGGGAACACTGAAGCTTTCTTT	CAIRRQGNTEAFF
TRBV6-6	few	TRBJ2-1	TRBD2	TGTGCCAGCAGTGGGGGGGGTCGATACAATGAGCAGTTCTTC	CASSGGGRYNEQFF
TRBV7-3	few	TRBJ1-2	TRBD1	TGTGCCAGCAGCCTGACAGGGGGCGAGTGGGATGGCTACACCTTC	CASSLTGGEWDGYTF
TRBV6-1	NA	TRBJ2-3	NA	TGTGCCAGCAGTGTTGGGGAAGATACTAGCACAGATACGCAGTATTTT	CASSVGEDTSTDTQYF
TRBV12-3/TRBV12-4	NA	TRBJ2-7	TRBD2	TGTGCCAGCAGTTCGGGACTAGAGGCCCCCTACGAGCAGTACTTC	CASSSGLEAPYEQYF
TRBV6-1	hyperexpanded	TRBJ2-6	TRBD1	TGTGCCAGCAGCGGACAGGGGTTCTCTGGGGCCAACGTCCTGACTTTC	CASSGQGFSGANVLTF
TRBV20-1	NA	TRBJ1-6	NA	TGCAGTGCCCCACGTGGGGGGCCGAATTCACCCCTCCACTTT	CSAPRGGPNSPLHF
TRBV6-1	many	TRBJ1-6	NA	TGTGCCAGCAGTGCAGGGTTCTATAATTCACCCCTCCACTTT	CASSAGFYNSPLHF
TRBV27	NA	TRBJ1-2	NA	TGTGCCAGCAGCCCAGACAGAATTAACTATGGCTACACCTTC	CASSPDRINYGYTF
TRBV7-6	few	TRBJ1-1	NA	TGTGCCAGCAGCTTAGACCCGGAGGCTGAAGCTTTCTTT	CASSLDPEAEAFF
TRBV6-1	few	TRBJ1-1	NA	TGTGCCAGCGGGGGGACGACCACTGAAGCTTTCTTT	CASGGTTTEAFF
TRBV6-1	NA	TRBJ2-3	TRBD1	TGTGCCAGCAGTGAGCTGGGGCAGGGGGCCGCAGATACGCAGTATTTT	CASSELGQGAADTQYF
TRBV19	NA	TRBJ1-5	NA	TGTGCCAGTAGTTTTACCGGGGGCTATAGCAATCAGCCCCAGCATTTT	CASSFTGGYSNQPQHF
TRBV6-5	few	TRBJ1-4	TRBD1	TGTGCCAGCAGTTACAGGGCAGGGGGAAGAAATGAAAAACTGTTTTTT	CASSYRAGGRNEKLFF